The 19 T cell receptor beta chains presented below share a single source sample, sequenced in a study of blood T cell repertoires in COVID-19. This table comes from immunoSEQ multiplex PCR, and its TCRdb copy is limited to in-frame clones, with some not included. The sample includes under 300,000 clones, roughly 89% seen only once; the top ten take less than 2%. Sequenced input: peripheral blood. The receptors were sampled from a woman aged 40 to 50 who had recovered from COVID-19.

The chain recombines TRBV28 with TRBJ2-1; D might be TRBD1 (5 bases). The CDR3 consists of 17 residues. Trimming cost V 2 bases and J 7 bases, with 21 bases left between them. Germline V gene data show CDR1 as MDHEN and CDR2 as SYDVKM. The CDR3 loop reads CASSLRFRAGSRNEQFF. In nucleotides, the CDR3 is TGTGCCAGCAGTTTAAGATTTCGGGCAGGGTCACGGAATGAGCAGTTCTTC.

As DNA, the CDR3 is TGCGCCAGCCTGACTCGATGGAGGTCCTATAATTCACCCCTCCACTTT. Translation: CASLTRWRSYNSPLHF. The chain combines TRBV23-1 with TRBJ1-6; no firm D call. TRBV23-1 is given ORF status, its function remaining uncertain. CDR3 size: 16 residues. V lost 8 bases and J lost 1, with 15 bases in between.

DNA for the CDR3: TGCAGCGTCCGGACTAGCGGGGGTACCTACGAGCAGTACTTC. Its translation: CSVRTSGGTYEQYF. The V and J genes are TRBV29-1 and TRBJ2-7, with 13 bases lining up with TRBD2. V was pared by 6 bases and J by 2 bases, with 4 bases of the junction left unmatched. The CDR3 spans 14 residues. Germline V gene lookup returns CDR1 SQVTM and CDR2 ANQGSEA.

The chain combines TRBV5-1 with TRBJ2-7; D may be TRBD1 (6 bases). Germline V CDR1 and CDR2: SGHRS, YFSETQ. Trimming shortened V by 1 base and J by 3 bases, and 11 bases separated the two germline ends. This CDR3 spans 14 amino acids. The CDR3 DNA follows: TGCGCCAGCAGCTTGATTCCAGGGGACTACGAGCAGTACTTC. Translated, it gives CASSLIPGDYEQYF. Full variable domain (remainder filled in from reference TRBV5-1 and TRBJ2-7): KAGVTQTPRYLIKTRGQQVTLSCSPISGHRSVSWYQQTPGQGLQFLFEYFSETQRNKGNFPGRFSGRQFSNSRSEMNVSTLELGDSALYLCASSLIPGDYEQYFGPGTRLTVT.

The J gene is TRBJ1-1, the V gene TRBV5-6, with D unresolved. Trimming removed 3 bases from V and 3 bases from J, with 3 bases in between. Germline V gene lookup returns CDR1 SGHDT and CDR2 YYEEEE. The CDR3 runs to 11 residues. DNA for the CDR3: TGTGCCAGCAGCTGGCACACTGAAGCTTTCTTT. It encodes CASSWHTEAFF.

The chain employs TRBV15 and TRBJ2-2; 7 bases are shared with TRBD1. Germline CDR1 LNHNV, CDR2 YYDKDF (reference sequence). The ends lost 3 bases at V and 0 bases at J; junction bases unmatched: 1. The CDR3 length is 15 residues. The CDR3 here is CATSSQGANTGELFF. CDR3 nucleotide sequence: TGTGCCACCAGCAGCCAGGGGGCGAACACCGGGGAGCTGTTTTTT.

The chain uses TRBV24-1 and TRBJ2-3; D possibly corresponds to TRBD2 (6 bases). This CDR3 has 16 amino acids. Germline V gives CDR1 KGHDR, CDR2 SFDVKD. The V and J ends lost 1 base and 4 bases respectively, with 14 bases between them. The chain's CDR3 is CATSDLGQGGADTQYF. The CDR3 nucleotides read TGTGCCACCAGTGATTTAGGCCAGGGAGGAGCAGATACGCAGTATTTT.

V usage is TRBV6-2 or TRBV6-3 and J usage is TRBJ2-5, with a tentative D call TRBD1 (6 bases). CDR3 length: 13 residues. Germline loops: CDR1 MNHEY, CDR2 SVGEGT. V lost 4 bases to trimming and J lost 5 bases, with 11 bases between them. DNA for the CDR3: TGTGCCAGCAGTTTGGACAGTCATGAGACCCAGTACTTC. Residues: CASSLDSHETQYF.

This sequence joins TRBV24-1 and TRBJ2-1; 8 bases line up with TRBD2. Germline trimming cut 3 bases from V and 4 bases from J; bases unmatched to any gene: 4. CDR3 length: 15 residues. Germline V gene sequence: CDR1 KGHDR, CDR2 SFDVKD. CDR3 nucleotide sequence: TGTGCCACCAGTGATCCCGGGGGGGGTTACAATGAGCAGTTCTTC. This sequence encodes CATSDPGGGYNEQFF.

CDR3 region: CAIKGTGYNYGYTF. For the CDR3, the DNA is TGTGCCATCAAAGGGACAGGATATAACTATGGCTACACCTTC. The J gene is TRBJ1-2, the V gene TRBV10-3, with TRBD1 identical over 8 bases. CDR1 and CDR2 from the germline V gene are ENHRY and SYGVKD. Trimming at V came to 7 bases and at J to 1 base, leaving 5 bases not matched to a gene. This CDR3 spans 14 amino acids.

This chain links TRBV3-1 (or the pseudogene TRBV3-2) with TRBJ1-5; D is uncertain. The germline gives CDR1 LGHDT, CDR2 YNNKEL (reference sequence). The CDR3 is 17 amino acids. Trimming removed 0 bases from V and 0 bases from J, with 12 bases in between. This chain's CDR3 is CASSQEWGADSNQPQHF. The CDR3 nucleotides read TGTGCCAGCAGCCAAGAATGGGGAGCTGATAGCAATCAGCCCCAGCATTTT.

This chain uses TRBV30 with TRBJ2-4; possible D gene TRBD2, 5 bases. The CDR3 loop spans 11 amino acids. Germline V lookup: CDR1 GTSNPN, CDR2 SVGIG (reference sequence). V dropped 5 bases and J dropped 8 bases, with 10 bases sitting between them. CDR3 residues: CAWGPGDIQYF. CDR3 DNA: TGTGCCTGGGGGCCCGGGGACATTCAGTACTTC.

The V call is TRBV6-5, the J call TRBJ2-7; 10 bases are shared with TRBD2. Germline V CDR1 and CDR2: MNHEY, SVGAGI. V lost 9 bases to trimming and J lost 1 base; unmatched junction nucleotides: 3. This CDR3 spans 13 amino acids. CDR3 sequence: CASQLAGSYEQYF. CDR3 bases: TGTGCCAGTCAACTAGCGGGGTCCTACGAGCAGTACTTC.

This chain joins TRBV3-1 (or the pseudogene TRBV3-2) and TRBJ2-3; 9 bases are shared with TRBD1. Trimming took 1 base from V and 4 from J; bases not matched to a gene: 0. Germline CDR1 LGHDT, CDR2 YNNKEL (reference sequence). CDR3 length: 14 residues. The DNA of the CDR3 is TGTGCCAGCAGCCAAGGGACAGGGGCAGATACGCAGTATTTT. This sequence encodes CASSQGTGADTQYF.

The chain combines TRBV20-1 with TRBJ1-6; no definite D call. The germline gives CDR1 DFQATT, CDR2 SNEGSKA (reference sequence). V lost 3 bases to trimming and J lost 11 bases, with 17 bases between them. The CDR3 is 14 amino acids. The CDR3 coding sequence is TGCAGTGCTAGTTTCGCGGTTCGTGGTGCACCCCTCCACTTT. Its translation is CSASFAVRGAPLHF.

This clone was counted only a few times. This chain links TRBV3-1 (or the pseudogene TRBV3-2) with TRBJ2-6, with TRBD1 identical over 10 bases. The germline gives CDR1 LGHDT, CDR2 YNNKEL (reference sequence). The ends lost 4 bases at V and 1 base at J; junction bases unmatched: 7. This CDR3 has 18 amino acids. This chain's CDR3 is CASSRGQGVSSGANVLTF. CDR3 coding DNA: TGTGCCAGCAGCCGAGGACAGGGGGTATCTTCTGGGGCCAACGTCCTGACTTTC.

This clone was seen only once. The chain joins TRBV29-1 to TRBJ1-3; perhaps TRBD1 as D (6 bases). V was clipped by 7 bases and J by 0 bases, with 16 bases between them. From germline, CDR1 is SQVTM and CDR2 ANQGSEA. The CDR3 length is 15 residues. CDR3 sequence: CSATPGHNSGNTIYF. In DNA, the CDR3 is TGCAGCGCCACGCCGGGACATAACTCTGGAAACACCATATATTTT.

This chain links TRBV27 with TRBJ2-5, with D possibly matching TRBD2 (7 bases). Trimming took 7 bases from V and 5 from J, leaving 20 bases between them. CDR3 length: 15 residues. Germline V gene data show CDR1 as MNHEY and CDR2 as SMNVEV (reference sequence). This chain's CDR3 is CASTSAGARLETQYF. CDR3 coding DNA: TGTGCCAGCACTTCCGCGGGGGCCCGCCTCGAGACCCAGTACTTC.

This sequence joins TRBV18 and TRBJ1-4; D might be TRBD1 (5 bases). With 4 bases removed from V and 1 base from J, the gap between germline ends came to 10 bases. Germline loops: CDR1 KGHSH, CDR2 LQKENI. The CDR3 is made up of 15 amino acids. CDR3 loop: CASSLPGGTNEKLFF. The DNA for the CDR3 is TGTGCCAGCTCACTCCCGGGGGGAACTAATGAAAAACTGTTTTTT.